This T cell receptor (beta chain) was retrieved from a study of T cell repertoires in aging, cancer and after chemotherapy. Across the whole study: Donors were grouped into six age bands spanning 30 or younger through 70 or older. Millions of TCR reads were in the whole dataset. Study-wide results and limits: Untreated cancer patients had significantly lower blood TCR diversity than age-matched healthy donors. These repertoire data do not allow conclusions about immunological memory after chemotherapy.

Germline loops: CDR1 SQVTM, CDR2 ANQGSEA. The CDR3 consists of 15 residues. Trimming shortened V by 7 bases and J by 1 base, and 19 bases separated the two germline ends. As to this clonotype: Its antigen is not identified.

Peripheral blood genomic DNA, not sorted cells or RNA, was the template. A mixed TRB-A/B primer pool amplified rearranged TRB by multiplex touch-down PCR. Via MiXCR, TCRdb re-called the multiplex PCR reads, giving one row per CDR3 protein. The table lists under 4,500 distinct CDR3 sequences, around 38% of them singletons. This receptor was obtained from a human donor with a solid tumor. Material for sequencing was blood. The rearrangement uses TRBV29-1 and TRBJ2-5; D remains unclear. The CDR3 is CSASPGSQSQETQYF. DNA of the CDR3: TGCAGCGCCTCCCCCGGGTCACAGAGCCAAGAGACCCAGTACTTC. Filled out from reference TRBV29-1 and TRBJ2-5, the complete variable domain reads SAVISQKPSRDICQRGTSLTIQCQVDSQVTMMFWYRQQPGQSLTLIATANQGSEATYESGFVIDKFPISRPNLTFSTLTVSNMSPEDSSIYLCSASPGSQSQETQYFGPGTRLLVL.